This T cell receptor beta chain was sequenced during a study of a mutant IDH1 vaccine in newly diagnosed glioma. Study at large: In weeks 1, 3, 5, 7, 11, 15, 19 and 23, patients were immunized, eight times in all.

As to time point: week 23, last vaccination. All doses held 300 ug of mutant IDH1 20-mer peptide, with topical imiquimod. Per germline, CDR1 LNHNV and CDR2 YYDKDF (reference sequence). Trimming took off 3 bases at V and 7 bases at J, with 16 bases between the two ends. There are 14 residues in the CDR3. Profiling relied on immunoSEQ multiplex PCR, and the TCRdb table lists in-frame clones only, not all of them. Seen here are about 65,000 clones, about 85% observed once, and the top ten hold under 4.5%. Concerning this clone itself: The antigen remains unidentified.

The V gene is TRBV15, the J gene TRBJ2-7, with D tentatively TRBD1 or TRBD2 (5 bases each). Material: PBMCs, obtained from a glioma patient whose treatment included an IDH1 peptide vaccine. The origin of this receptor is a man under 40 with glioma. CDR3 amino acids: CATSRASRGREQYF. The CDR3 region has the DNA TGTGCCACCAGCAGGGCTTCGAGGGGTAGGGAGCAGTACTTC. Variable domain in full (rest from reference TRBV15 and TRBJ2-7): DAMVIQNPRYQVTQFGKPVTLSCSQTLNHNVMYWYQQKSSQAPKLLFHYYDKDFNNEADTPDNFQSRRPNTSFCFLDIRSPGLGDTAMYLCATSRASRGREQYFGPGTRLTVT.